The 32 T cell receptor beta chains below were found in one sample sequenced in a study of blood T cell repertoires in COVID-19. This table comes from immunoSEQ multiplex PCR, and its TCRdb copy is limited to in-frame clones, with some not included. The sample contains 200,000 to 250,000 clones, about nine tenths of which appear only once. The material sequenced was PBMCs or T cells enriched from blood (not recorded which). The receptor set was obtained from a woman aged 40-49 years with acute COVID-19.

The genes are TRBV9 and TRBJ1-2, with D possibly being TRBD1 (6 bases). The CDR3 spans 16 residues. Trimming pared 1 base from V and 8 bases from J, leaving 21 bases between. Germline-derived CDR1 and CDR2 are SGDLS and YYNGEE. In DNA form, the CDR3 reads TGTGCCAGCAGCGTATATGACCAACAGGGTGCTAAAGGCTACACCTTC. Translating gives CASSVYDQQGAKGYTF. Full variable domain (outside the CDR3, taken from reference TRBV9 and TRBJ1-2): DSGVTQTPKHLITATGQRVTLRCSPRSGDLSVYWYQQSLDQGLQFLIQYYNGEERAKGNILERFSAQQFPDLHSELNLSSLELGDSALYFCASSVYDQQGAKGYTFGSGTRLTVV.

The chain is built from TRBV27 and TRBJ1-2, with 9 positions matching TRBD1. The length of the CDR3 is 13 residues. The trim removed 7 bases at V and 8 bases at J, leaving 8 bases unmatched. Germline assignment: CDR1 MNHEY and CDR2 SMNVEV (reference sequence). CDR3 in amino acids: CASKTTGGGGYTF. CDR3 in DNA: TGTGCCAGCAAAACCACAGGGGGCGGGGGCTACACCTTC.

This clone was recorded once. An end of the junction differs from the germline gene, which may be a read error. The gene calls are TRBV2 and TRBJ2-3, with 7 nucleotides matching TRBD1. CDR3 length: 14 residues. Per germline, CDR1 SNHLY and CDR2 FYNNEI. CDR3 sequence (DNA): TGTGCCCGCAGTCGACGACAGGGTCCAGATACGCAGTATTTT. Its protein is CARSRRQGPDTQYF. Full variable domain (outside the CDR3, taken from reference TRBV2 and TRBJ2-3): EPEVTQTPSHQVTQMGQEVILRCVPISNHLYFYWYRQILGQKVEFLVSFYNNEISEKSEIFDDQFSVERPDGSNFTLKIRSTKLEDSAMYFCARSRRQGPDTQYFGPGTRLTVL.

The J gene is TRBJ1-2, the V gene TRBV2; a weak D match, TRBD1 (5 bases). Germline V gene lookup returns CDR1 SNHLY and CDR2 FYNNEI. This CDR3 has 16 residues. With 2 bases removed from V and 1 base from J, the gap between germline ends came to 14 bases. The CDR3 is CASSERGSFINYGYTF. In DNA form, the CDR3 reads TGTGCCAGCAGTGAAAGGGGCAGCTTTATTAACTATGGCTACACCTTC.

The chain links TRBV9 to TRBJ1-2; possible D gene TRBD1, 5 bases. The length of the CDR3 is 17 residues. Germline assignment: CDR1 SGDLS and CDR2 YYNGEE. The germline V and J ends were trimmed by 5 bases and 4 bases, with 24 bases remaining between them. Written as DNA, the CDR3 is TGTGCCAGCAGATTGGGGCAGGTCTCGACGGAGGGCTATGGCTACACCTTC. This gives the protein CASRLGQVSTEGYGYTF. Based on the CDR3 plus reference TRBV9 and TRBJ1-2, the full variable domain is DSGVTQTPKHLITATGQRVTLRCSPRSGDLSVYWYQQSLDQGLQFLIQYYNGEERAKGNILERFSAQQFPDLHSELNLSSLELGDSALYFCASRLGQVSTEGYGYTFGSGTRLTVV.

This chain links TRBV3-1 (or the pseudogene TRBV3-2) with TRBJ2-7; D remains unclear. This CDR3 contains 15 residues. Trimming pared 2 bases from V and 2 bases from J, leaving 13 bases between. From germline, CDR1 is LGHDT and CDR2 YNNKEL (reference sequence). The CDR3 loop is CASSQFQVKPYEQYF. The CDR3 region has the DNA TGTGCCAGCAGCCAATTCCAGGTCAAGCCCTACGAGCAGTACTTC.

V usage is TRBV30 and J usage is TRBJ2-3; 12 bases agree with TRBD2. Germline V gene data show CDR1 as GTSNPN and CDR2 as SVGIG (reference sequence). The length of the CDR3 is 11 residues. The ends lost 8 bases at V and 13 bases at J; junction bases unmatched: 7. In nucleotides, the CDR3 is TGTGCCGGACTAGCGGGGAGAGAAAAGTATTTT. Translated: CAGLAGREKYF.

This sequence joins TRBV18 and TRBJ1-5, with D perhaps TRBD1 (6 bases). This CDR3 has 14 residues. Looked up from germline, CDR1 is KGHSH and CDR2 is LQKENI. The V end lost 3 bases, the J end lost 7 bases, and 13 bases lay between the germline ends. The CDR3 coding sequence is TGTGCCAGCTCACCCACAACAGGGAAACAGCCCCAGCATTTT. This encodes CASSPTTGKQPQHF.

Only a few counts were recorded for this clone. The rearrangement joins TRBV19 to TRBJ1-3; perhaps TRBD1 as D (6 bases). Germline V CDR1 and CDR2: LNHDA, SQIVND (reference sequence). This CDR3 has 11 amino acids. Deletions cut 7 bases from V and 7 bases from J, with 8 bases between. The CDR3 loop reads CASNTGNTIYF. The CDR3 DNA follows: TGTGCCAGTAACACAGGGAACACCATATATTTT.

The count of this clone is one. V and J are TRBV4-3 and TRBJ2-7, with 8 bases aligning to TRBD1. The CDR3 length is 15 residues. CDR1 is LGHNA, CDR2 YSLEER, per germline. With 3 bases clipped from V and 5 bases from J, the junction kept 9 bases outside the gene matches. The DNA for the CDR3 is TGCGCCAGCAGCCACGTAGGACAGGGAATGGACGAGCAGTACTTC. This gives the protein CASSHVGQGMDEQYF.

The V call is TRBV18, the J call TRBJ1-2; no reliable D call. V lost 3 bases, J lost 1 base, and 12 bases lay in between. This CDR3 region has 15 residues. The germline CDR1 and CDR2 sequences are KGHSH and LQKENI. The CDR3 DNA reads as TGTGCCAGCTCACCGGGAGCTCCGATTAACTATGGCTACACCTTC. The encoded protein is CASSPGAPINYGYTF.

The CDR3 protein is CASSSPDVSGGAAEAFF. The CDR3 DNA reads TGTGCCAGCAGCTCTCCCGACGTGTCGGGGGGGGCGGCTGAAGCTTTCTTT. This chain joins TRBV7-3 and TRBJ1-1; a weak D match, TRBD1 (6 bases). The germline CDR1 and CDR2 sequences are SGHTA and FQGTGA. Trimming stripped 4 bases from V and 6 bases from J, with 24 bases between. The CDR3 is 17 amino acids. The full variable domain, in which reference TRBV7-3 and TRBJ1-1 provide the parts outside the CDR3, is GAGVSQTPSNKVTEKGKYVELRCDPISGHTALYWYRQSLGQGPEFLIYFQGTGAADDSGLPNDRFFAVRPEGSVSTLKIQRTERGDSAVYLCASSSPDVSGGAAEAFFGQGTRLTVV.

This clone was counted a single time. V is TRBV7-8 and J is TRBJ2-3; TRBD2 aligns across 7 bases. Germline V gene lookup returns CDR1 SGHVS and CDR2 FQNEAQ. V trimming: 2 bases; J trimming: 6 bases; junction bases outside the gene matches: 11. The CDR3 is made up of 16 amino acids. The CDR3 loop reads CASSLSGTGGSDTQYF. CDR3 bases: TGTGCCAGCAGCTTATCCGGGACGGGAGGATCGGATACGCAGTATTTT.

The chain has TRBV2 and TRBJ2-3; TRBD2 matches 9 bases. V dropped 5 bases and J dropped 0; count of bases not matched to a gene: 0. Germline values: CDR1 SNHLY, CDR2 FYNNEI. The CDR3 runs to 14 residues. CDR3 sequence reads: CASSSGGSTDTQYF. DNA for the CDR3: TGTGCCAGCAGTAGCGGGGGGAGCACAGATACGCAGTATTTT.

The chain employs TRBV9 and TRBJ2-7; a weak D match, TRBD1 (6 bases). Trimming took off 0 bases at V and 3 bases at J, with 13 bases between the two ends. The CDR3 sequence is 15 residues long. Per germline, CDR1 SGDLS and CDR2 YYNGEE. The CDR3 sequence: CASSVGDTSLYEQYF. The DNA for the CDR3 is TGTGCCAGCAGCGTAGGGGACACTAGTCTCTACGAGCAGTACTTC.

The chain employs TRBV13 and TRBJ1-1; tentative D call: TRBD1 (5 bases). Germline V lookup: CDR1 PRHDT, CDR2 FYEKMQ (reference sequence). V dropped 6 bases and J dropped 5 bases, with 10 bases sitting between them. The CDR3 runs 12 residues. The DNA for the CDR3 is TGTGCCAGCAGTTCTACAGGTACTGAAGCTTTCTTT. It is translated as CASSSTGTEAFF.

The chain employs TRBV15 and TRBJ1-5; D is unresolved. The CDR3 contains 14 residues. V was trimmed by 1 base and J by 2 bases, leaving 6 bases between them. The germline V gene has CDR1 LNHNV and CDR2 YYDKDF (reference sequence). As DNA, the CDR3 is TGTGCCACCAGCAGAGTCTTCGGCAATCAGCCCCAGCATTTT. Translating it yields CATSRVFGNQPQHF.

This chain uses TRBV9 with TRBJ1-6; D not resolved. With 1 base removed from V and 7 bases from J, the gap between germline ends came to 12 bases. In germline, CDR1 is SGDLS, CDR2 YYNGEE. The CDR3 is made up of 15 amino acids. This CDR3 reads CASSVLGERNSPLHF. CDR3 DNA sequence: TGTGCCAGCAGCGTACTTGGGGAGAGGAATTCACCCCTCCACTTT.

This chain connects TRBV19 to TRBJ1-5; 7 bases are a match to TRBD1. The CDR3 covers 15 residues. Germline-derived CDR1 and CDR2 are LNHDA and SQIVND (reference sequence). Trimming at V came to 4 bases and at J to 1 base, leaving 4 bases not matched to a gene. CDR3 residues: CASSRDRRSNQPQHF. The CDR3 DNA is TGTGCCAGTAGTAGGGACAGAAGGAGCAATCAGCCCCAGCATTTT.

The table lists this clone with a count of one. The CDR3 coding sequence is TGTGCCAGCAGTTACGGTGCGACAGCGCTTGGCTACACCTTC. It specifies CASSYGATALGYTF. The J gene is TRBJ1-2, the V gene TRBV6-5, with a possible D match to TRBD1 (5 bases). The germline V gene has CDR1 MNHEY and CDR2 SVGAGI. V lost 2 bases, J lost 7 bases, and 14 bases lay in between. This CDR3 has 14 residues.

V is TRBV6-5 and J is TRBJ2-6; no definite D call. The CDR3 has 15 residues. V lost 1 base, J lost 0 bases, and 4 bases lay in between. Germline CDR1 MNHEY, CDR2 SVGAGI. The CDR3 protein is CASSYYNSGANVLTF. In DNA form, the CDR3 reads TGTGCCAGCAGTTACTATAACTCTGGGGCCAACGTCCTGACTTTC.

The genes are TRBV19 and TRBJ2-3; D call uncertain. The germline gives CDR1 LNHDA, CDR2 SQIVND (reference sequence). V dropped 2 bases and J dropped 2 bases, with 8 bases sitting between them. The CDR3 covers 14 residues. This chain's CDR3 is CASSIPPDTDTQYF. In DNA form, the CDR3 reads TGTGCCAGTAGTATACCCCCAGACACAGATACGCAGTATTTT.

The V and J genes are TRBV7-2 and TRBJ1-3, with a weak D call TRBD1 (5 bases). V was trimmed by 5 bases and J by 2 bases, leaving 13 bases between them. The CDR3 totals 15 residues. The germline V gene encodes CDR1 SGHTA and CDR2 FQGNSA. The CDR3 is CASSAGTPPGNTIYF. The CDR3 DNA reads TGTGCCAGCAGCGCGGGGACTCCCCCTGGAAACACCATATATTTT. Supplemented by reference TRBV7-2 and TRBJ1-3, the full variable domain reads GAGVSQSPSNKVTEKGKDVELRCDPISGHTALYWYRQSLGQGLEFLIYFQGNSAPDKSGLPSDRFSAERTGGSVSTLTIQRTQQEDSAVYLCASSAGTPPGNTIYFGEGSWLTVV.

There are a few counts of this clone. The chain links TRBV5-1 to TRBJ1-4; possibly TRBD1 for D (6 bases). This CDR3 spans 15 amino acids. Germline-derived CDR1 and CDR2 are SGHRS and YFSETQ. Trimming took 3 bases from V and 0 from J, leaving 9 bases between them. The CDR3 bases are TGCGCCAGCAGCTCCGGACAGCCAACTAATGAAAAACTGTTTTTT. Its protein is CASSSGQPTNEKLFF.

The chain is built from TRBV3-1 (or the pseudogene TRBV3-2) and TRBJ1-2, with D maybe TRBD1 (5 bases). Germline V gene data show CDR1 as LGHDT and CDR2 as YNNKEL (reference sequence). Trimming removed 7 bases at V and 0 bases at J, with 21 bases between. The CDR3 has 17 residues. CDR3: CASTSGSPTPTNYGYTF. CDR3 sequence (DNA): TGTGCCAGCACCTCAGGGTCCCCCACCCCTACTAACTATGGCTACACCTTC.

This clone was observed a handful of times. This chain connects TRBV9 to TRBJ2-5; a possible D gene is TRBD2 (6 bases). The CDR3 covers 14 residues. Trimming took 1 base from V and 5 from J, leaving 12 bases between them. CDR1 and CDR2 from the germline V gene are SGDLS and YYNGEE. The CDR3: CASSVWLSGETQYF. Written as DNA, the CDR3 is TGTGCCAGCAGCGTATGGTTAAGCGGGGAGACCCAGTACTTC.

In this sample, this clone turned up a few times. V usage is TRBV7-2 and J usage is TRBJ2-3; no clear D. Trimming stripped 6 bases from V and 2 bases from J, with 12 bases between. The CDR3 is 14 residues long. From germline, CDR1 is SGHTA and CDR2 FQGNSA. This chain's CDR3 is CASRRRGNTDTQYF. DNA of the CDR3: TGTGCCAGCAGAAGACGAGGCAACACAGATACGCAGTATTTT.

V usage is TRBV24-1 and J usage is TRBJ1-5; TRBD1 matches 10 bases. Trimming at V came to 4 bases and at J to 7 bases, leaving 9 bases not matched to a gene. The length of the CDR3 is 16 residues. Germline assignment: CDR1 KGHDR and CDR2 SFDVKD. The DNA of the CDR3 is TGTGCCACCAGTGACTCCCGACAGGGGGCACGGCAGCCCCAGCATTTT. Its protein is CATSDSRQGARQPQHF.

The sample holds a few counts of this clone. This CDR3 is CASSQVPLGSYGYTF. The CDR3, as DNA: TGTGCCAGCAGCCAGGTACCTCTGGGGAGCTATGGCTACACCTTC. The rearrangement joins TRBV3-1 (or the pseudogene TRBV3-2) to TRBJ1-2, with D uncertain. Germline V lookup: CDR1 LGHDT, CDR2 YNNKEL (reference sequence). V was cut by 3 bases and J by 4 bases, with 15 bases left in between. The CDR3 length is 15 residues.

The gene calls are TRBV15 and TRBJ1-1; maybe TRBD1 (5 bases). The germline V and J ends were trimmed by 0 bases and 4 bases, with 12 bases remaining between them. This CDR3 region has 15 residues. Germline CDR1 and CDR2: LNHNV and YYDKDF (reference sequence). This CDR3 is CATSRDPPGPTEAFF. CDR3 nucleotide sequence: TGTGCCACCAGCAGAGACCCTCCAGGGCCCACTGAAGCTTTCTTT.

The chain links TRBV6-5 to TRBJ2-7; 8 bases are a match to TRBD1. CDR1 and CDR2 (germline): MNHEY, SVGAGI. CDR3 length: 15 residues. V shed 6 bases and J 3 bases; nucleotides not matched to a gene: 10. The CDR3 loop reads CASSPGQGVRYEQYV. The CDR3 DNA reads TGTGCCAGCAGCCCCGGACAGGGCGTACGCTACGAGCAGTACGTC.

The chain uses TRBV2 and TRBJ1-1; D is ambiguous. Germline-derived CDR1 and CDR2 are SNHLY and FYNNEI. CDR3 length equals 15 residues. The V and J ends lost 4 bases and 5 bases respectively, with 17 bases between them. CDR3 residues: CASSGLKSGLTEAFF. CDR3 nucleotide sequence: TGTGCCAGCAGTGGACTGAAGTCAGGACTGACTGAAGCTTTCTTT.